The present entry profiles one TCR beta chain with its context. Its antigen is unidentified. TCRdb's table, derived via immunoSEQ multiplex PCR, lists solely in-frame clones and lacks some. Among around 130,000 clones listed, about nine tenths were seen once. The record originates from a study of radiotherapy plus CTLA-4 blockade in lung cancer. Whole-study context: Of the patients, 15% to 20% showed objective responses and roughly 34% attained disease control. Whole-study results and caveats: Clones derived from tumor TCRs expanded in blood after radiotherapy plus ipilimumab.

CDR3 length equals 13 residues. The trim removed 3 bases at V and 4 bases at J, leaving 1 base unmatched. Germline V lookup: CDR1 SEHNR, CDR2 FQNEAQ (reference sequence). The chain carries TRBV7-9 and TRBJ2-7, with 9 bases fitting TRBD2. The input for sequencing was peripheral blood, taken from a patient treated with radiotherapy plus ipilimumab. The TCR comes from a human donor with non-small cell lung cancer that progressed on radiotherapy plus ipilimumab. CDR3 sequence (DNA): TGTGCCAGCAGCTTTACTAGCGGGTACGAGCAGTACTTC. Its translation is CASSFTSGYEQYF.